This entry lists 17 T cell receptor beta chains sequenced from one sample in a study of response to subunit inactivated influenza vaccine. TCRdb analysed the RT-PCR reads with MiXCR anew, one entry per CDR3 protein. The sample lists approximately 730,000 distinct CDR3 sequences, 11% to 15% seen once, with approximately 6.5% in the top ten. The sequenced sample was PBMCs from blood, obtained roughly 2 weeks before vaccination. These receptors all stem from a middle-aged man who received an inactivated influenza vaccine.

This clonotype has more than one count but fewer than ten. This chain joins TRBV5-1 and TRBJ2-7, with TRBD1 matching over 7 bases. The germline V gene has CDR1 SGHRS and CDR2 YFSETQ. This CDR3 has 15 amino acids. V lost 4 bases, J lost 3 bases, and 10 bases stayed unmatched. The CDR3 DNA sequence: TGCGCCAGCAGCCCCTCGACAGGGCTGGTCTACGAGCAGTACTTC. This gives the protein CASSPSTGLVYEQYF.

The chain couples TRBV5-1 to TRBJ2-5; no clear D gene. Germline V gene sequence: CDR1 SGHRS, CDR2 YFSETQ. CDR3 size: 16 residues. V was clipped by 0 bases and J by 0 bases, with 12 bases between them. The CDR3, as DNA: TGCGCCAGCAGCTTGGGAGGACCCCCACACCAAGAGACCCAGTACTTC. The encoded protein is CASSLGGPPHQETQYF.

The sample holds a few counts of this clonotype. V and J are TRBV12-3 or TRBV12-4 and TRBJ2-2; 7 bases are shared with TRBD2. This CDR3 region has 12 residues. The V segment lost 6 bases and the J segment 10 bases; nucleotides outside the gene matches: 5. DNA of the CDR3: TGTGCCAGCAGCAGCGGGGTCGTGGAGCTGTTTTTT. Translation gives CASSSGVVELFF.

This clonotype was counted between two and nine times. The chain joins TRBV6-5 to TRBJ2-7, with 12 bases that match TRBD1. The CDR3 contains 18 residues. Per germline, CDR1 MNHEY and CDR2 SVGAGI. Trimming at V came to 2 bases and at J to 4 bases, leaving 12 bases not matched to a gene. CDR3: CASSYSKKTGQGAYEQYF. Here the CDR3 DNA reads TGTGCCAGCAGTTACAGTAAAAAAACGGGACAGGGGGCATACGAGCAGTACTTC.

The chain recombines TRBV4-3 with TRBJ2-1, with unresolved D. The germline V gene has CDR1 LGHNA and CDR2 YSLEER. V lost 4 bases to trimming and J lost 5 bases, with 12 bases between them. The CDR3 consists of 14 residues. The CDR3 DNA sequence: TGCGCCAGCAGCCCAGAACGGCAGGACAATGAGCAGTTCTTC. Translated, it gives CASSPERQDNEQFF.

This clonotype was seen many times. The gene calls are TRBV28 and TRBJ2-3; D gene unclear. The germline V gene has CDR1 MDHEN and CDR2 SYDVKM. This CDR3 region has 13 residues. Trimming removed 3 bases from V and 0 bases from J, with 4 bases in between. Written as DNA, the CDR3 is TGTGCCAGCAGTTTGGTTAGCACAGATACGCAGTATTTT. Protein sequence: CASSLVSTDTQYF. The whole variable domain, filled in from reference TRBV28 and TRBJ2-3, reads DVKVTQSSRYLVKRTGEKVFLECVQDMDHENMFWYRQDPGLGLRLIYFSYDVKMKEKGDIPEGYSVSREKKERFSLILESASTNQTSMYLCASSLVSTDTQYFGPGTRLTVL.

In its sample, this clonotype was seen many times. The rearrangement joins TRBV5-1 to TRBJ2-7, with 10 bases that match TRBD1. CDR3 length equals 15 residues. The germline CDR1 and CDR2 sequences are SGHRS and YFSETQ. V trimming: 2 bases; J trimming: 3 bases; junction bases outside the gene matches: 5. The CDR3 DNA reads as TGCGCCAGCAGCTTCCAGACAGGGGGCCTCTACGAGCAGTACTTC. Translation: CASSFQTGGLYEQYF.

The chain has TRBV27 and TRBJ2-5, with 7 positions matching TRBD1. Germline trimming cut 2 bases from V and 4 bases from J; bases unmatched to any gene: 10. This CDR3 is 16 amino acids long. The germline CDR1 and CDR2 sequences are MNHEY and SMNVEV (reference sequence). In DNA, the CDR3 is TGTGCCAGCAGTTTAATTCCGGGACAGACAAGAGAGACCCAGTACTTC. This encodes CASSLIPGQTRETQYF.

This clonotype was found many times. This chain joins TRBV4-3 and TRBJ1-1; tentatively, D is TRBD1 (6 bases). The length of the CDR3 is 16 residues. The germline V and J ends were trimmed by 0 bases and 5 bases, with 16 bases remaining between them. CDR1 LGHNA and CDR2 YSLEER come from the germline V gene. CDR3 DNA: TGCGCCAGCAGCCAAGATCTCGCGGGGGCGCGGACTGAAGCTTTCTTT. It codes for CASSQDLAGARTEAFF.

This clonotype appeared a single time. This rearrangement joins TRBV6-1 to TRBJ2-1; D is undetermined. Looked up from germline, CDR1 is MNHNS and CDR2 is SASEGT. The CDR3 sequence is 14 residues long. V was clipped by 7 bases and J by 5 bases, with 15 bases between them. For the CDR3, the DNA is TGTGCCAGCATCGGGCGGAGAGGCGACAATGAGCAGTTCTTC. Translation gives CASIGRRGDNEQFF.

CDR3 sequence (DNA): TGTGCCAGCACTTTCGACAGGGGGGCCTACGAGCAGTACTTC. Protein product: CASTFDRGAYEQYF. This rearrangement joins TRBV12-3 or TRBV12-4 to TRBJ2-7, with 9 bases aligning to TRBD1. The V and J ends lost 7 bases and 2 bases, in that order; junction bases with no gene match: 6. CDR3 length equals 14 residues.

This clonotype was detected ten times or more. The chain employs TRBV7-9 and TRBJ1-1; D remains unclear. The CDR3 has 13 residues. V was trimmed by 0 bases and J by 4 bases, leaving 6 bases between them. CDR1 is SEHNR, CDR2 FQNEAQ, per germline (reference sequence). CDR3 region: CASSLAGLTEAFF. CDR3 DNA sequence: TGTGCCAGCAGCTTAGCGGGCCTCACTGAAGCTTTCTTT.

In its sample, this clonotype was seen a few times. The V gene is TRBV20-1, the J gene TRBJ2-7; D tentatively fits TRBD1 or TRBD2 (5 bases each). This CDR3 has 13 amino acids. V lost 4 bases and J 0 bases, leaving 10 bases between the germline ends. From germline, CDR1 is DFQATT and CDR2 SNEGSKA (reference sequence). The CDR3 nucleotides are TGCAGTGCTAATAAGGGGAGCTCCTACGAGCAGTACTTC. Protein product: CSANKGSSYEQYF.

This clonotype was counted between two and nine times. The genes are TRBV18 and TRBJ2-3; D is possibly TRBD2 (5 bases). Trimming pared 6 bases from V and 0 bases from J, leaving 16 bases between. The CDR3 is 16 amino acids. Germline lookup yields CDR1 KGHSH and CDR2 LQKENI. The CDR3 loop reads CASSHPAVPSTDTQYF. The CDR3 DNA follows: TGTGCCAGCTCGCATCCAGCGGTACCTAGCACAGATACGCAGTATTTT.

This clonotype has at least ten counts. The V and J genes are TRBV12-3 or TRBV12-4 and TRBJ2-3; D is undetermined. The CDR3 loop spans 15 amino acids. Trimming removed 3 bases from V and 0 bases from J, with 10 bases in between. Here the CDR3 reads CASSFGEYSTDTQYF. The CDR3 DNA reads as TGTGCCAGCAGTTTTGGCGAATATAGCACAGATACGCAGTATTTT.

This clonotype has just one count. In nucleotides, the CDR3 is TGTGCCAGCAGCCGTAGCGGGGGGGCCAGGGAGACCCAGTACTTC. This codes for CASSRSGGARETQYF. The chain joins TRBV7-2 to TRBJ2-5, with TRBD2 identical over 11 bases. CDR1 is SGHTA, CDR2 FQGNSA, per germline. The trim removed 5 bases at V and 5 bases at J, leaving 7 bases unmatched. The CDR3 is made up of 15 amino acids.

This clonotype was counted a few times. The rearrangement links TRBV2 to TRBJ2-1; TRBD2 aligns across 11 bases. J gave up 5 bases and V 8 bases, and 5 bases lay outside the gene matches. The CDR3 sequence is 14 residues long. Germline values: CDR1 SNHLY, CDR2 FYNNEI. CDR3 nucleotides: TGTGCCAGCGTGATAGCGGGGGGGCACAATGAGCAGTTCTTC. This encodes CASVIAGGHNEQFF.